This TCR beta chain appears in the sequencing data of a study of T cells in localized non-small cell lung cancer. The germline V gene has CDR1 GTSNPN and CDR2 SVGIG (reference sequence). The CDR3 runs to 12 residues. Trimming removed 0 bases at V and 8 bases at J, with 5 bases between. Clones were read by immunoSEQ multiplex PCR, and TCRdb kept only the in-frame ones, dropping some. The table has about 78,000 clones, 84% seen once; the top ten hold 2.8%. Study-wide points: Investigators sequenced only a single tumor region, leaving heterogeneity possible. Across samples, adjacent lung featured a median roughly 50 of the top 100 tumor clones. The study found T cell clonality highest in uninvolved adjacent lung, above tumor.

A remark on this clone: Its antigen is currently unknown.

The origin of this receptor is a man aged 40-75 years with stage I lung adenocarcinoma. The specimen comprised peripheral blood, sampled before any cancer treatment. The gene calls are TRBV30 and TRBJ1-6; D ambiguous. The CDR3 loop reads CAWSVVDSPLHF. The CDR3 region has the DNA TGTGCCTGGAGTGTAGTAGATTCACCCCTCCACTTT.